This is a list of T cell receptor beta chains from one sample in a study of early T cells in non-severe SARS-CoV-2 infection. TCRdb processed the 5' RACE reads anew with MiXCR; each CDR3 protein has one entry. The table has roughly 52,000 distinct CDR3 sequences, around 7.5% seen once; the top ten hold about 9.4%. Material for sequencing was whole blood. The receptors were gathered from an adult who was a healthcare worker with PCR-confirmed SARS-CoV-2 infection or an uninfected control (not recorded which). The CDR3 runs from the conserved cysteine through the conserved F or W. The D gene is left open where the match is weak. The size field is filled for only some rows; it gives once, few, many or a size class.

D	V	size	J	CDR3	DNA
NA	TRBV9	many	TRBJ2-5	CASSVGHAETQYF	TGTGCCAGCAGCGTAGGGCATGCGGAGACCCAGTACTTC
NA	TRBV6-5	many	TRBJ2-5	CASSYGGGPQETQYF	TGTGCCAGCAGTTACGGCGGGGGCCCACAAGAGACCCAGTACTTC
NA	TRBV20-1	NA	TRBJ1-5	CSATRGNQPQHF	TGCAGTGCTACCAGGGGCAATCAGCCCCAGCATTTT
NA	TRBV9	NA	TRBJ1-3	CASSVDHHSGNTIYF	TGTGCCAGCAGCGTAGACCACCACTCTGGAAACACCATATATTTT
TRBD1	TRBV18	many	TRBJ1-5	CASSPLGVDRGNQPQHF	TGTGCCAGCTCACCACTAGGGGTGGACAGGGGAAATCAGCCCCAGCATTTT
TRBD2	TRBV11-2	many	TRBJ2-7	CASSLELAVSYEQYF	TGTGCCAGCAGCTTGGAACTAGCGGTATCCTACGAGCAGTACTTC
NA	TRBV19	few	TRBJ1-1	CASSIQSLGNTEAFF	TGTGCCAGTAGTATACAGTCTCTAGGGAACACTGAAGCTTTCTTT
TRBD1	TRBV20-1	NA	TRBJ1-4	CSARDGGQGAQDEKLFF	TGCAGTGCTAGAGATGGGGGACAGGGGGCGCAAGATGAAAAACTGTTTTTT
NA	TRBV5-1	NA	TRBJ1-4	CASSLEGRGLNEKLFF	TGCGCCAGCAGCTTGGAGGGCAGGGGCCTTAATGAAAAACTGTTTTTT
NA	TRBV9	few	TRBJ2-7	CASSEGELVEQYF	TGTGCCAGCAGCGAAGGGGAACTGGTCGAGCAGTACTTC
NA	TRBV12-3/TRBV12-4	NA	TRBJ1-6	CASSRTNSPLHF	TGTGCCAGCAGCCGAACGAATTCACCCCTCCACTTT
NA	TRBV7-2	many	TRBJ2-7	CASSSQGYEQYF	TGTGCCAGCAGCTCCCAAGGCTACGAGCAGTACTTC
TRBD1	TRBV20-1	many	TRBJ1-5	CSALDRVGNQPQHF	TGCAGTGCTCTTGACAGGGTTGGCAATCAGCCCCAGCATTTT
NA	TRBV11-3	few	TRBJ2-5	CASSFYEAAETQYF	TGTGCCAGCAGCTTTTACGAGGCGGCGGAGACCCAGTACTTC
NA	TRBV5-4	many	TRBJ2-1	CASSFTPGRVPLRSQYNEQFF	TGTGCCAGCAGCTTTACCCCAGGCAGGGTTCCCCTTCGATCACAATACAATGAGCAGTTCTTC
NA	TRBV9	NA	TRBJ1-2	CASSVAGFYGYTF	TGTGCCAGCAGCGTAGCAGGGTTTTATGGCTACACCTTC
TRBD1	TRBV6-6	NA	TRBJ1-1	CASSTRTGGDTEAFF	TGTGCCAGCAGTACACGGACAGGCGGGGACACTGAAGCTTTCTTT
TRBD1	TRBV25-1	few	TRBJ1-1	CASRGQGKSEAFF	TGTGCCAGCAGAGGACAGGGAAAATCTGAAGCTTTCTTT
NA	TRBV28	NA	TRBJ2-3	CASSSPILAGGTDTQYF	TGTGCCAGCAGTTCGCCCATCCTAGCCGGGGGCACAGATACGCAGTATTTT
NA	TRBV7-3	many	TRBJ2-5	CASSLTETQYF	TGTGCCAGCAGCTTAACCGAGACCCAGTACTTC
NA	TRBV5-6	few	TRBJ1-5	CASSLMGWDQPQHF	TGTGCCAGCAGCTTAATGGGCTGGGATCAGCCCCAGCATTTT
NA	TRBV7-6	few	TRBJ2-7	CASSARDSPYEQYF	TGTGCCAGCAGCGCCCGGGACTCCCCCTACGAGCAGTACTTC
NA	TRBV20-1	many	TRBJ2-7	CSARGQLGASYEQYF	TGCAGTGCTAGAGGGCAACTGGGGGCGTCCTACGAGCAGTACTTC
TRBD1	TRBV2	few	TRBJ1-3	CASSTGGTGNTIYF	TGTGCCAGCAGTACAGGGGGCACCGGAAACACCATATATTTT
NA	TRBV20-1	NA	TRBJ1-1	CSALDGPEAFF	TGCAGTGCTCTAGACGGTCCTGAAGCTTTCTTT
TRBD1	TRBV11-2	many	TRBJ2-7	CASRPPGQGTYEQYF	TGTGCCAGCAGACCCCCGGGACAGGGGACCTACGAGCAGTACTTC
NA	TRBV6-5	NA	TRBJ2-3	CASSYPQIWDTDTQYF	TGTGCCAGCAGTTACCCCCAGATCTGGGACACAGATACGCAGTATTTT
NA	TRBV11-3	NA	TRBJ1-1	CASSYRDDTEAFF	TGTGCCAGCAGTTACAGGGATGACACTGAAGCTTTCTTT
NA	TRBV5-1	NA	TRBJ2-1	CASSLGQSTYNEQFF	TGCGCCAGCAGCCTCGGACAGAGCACCTACAATGAGCAGTTCTTC
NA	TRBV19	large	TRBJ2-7	CASSSGHPLYEQYF	TGTGCCAGTAGTTCGGGGCATCCACTCTACGAGCAGTACTTC
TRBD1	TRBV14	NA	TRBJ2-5	CASSQGPGTGEETQYF	TGTGCCAGCAGCCAAGGGCCTGGGACAGGGGAAGAGACCCAGTACTTC
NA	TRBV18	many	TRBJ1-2	CASSLDGQNYGYTF	TGTGCCAGCTCACTCGATGGACAGAACTATGGCTACACCTTC
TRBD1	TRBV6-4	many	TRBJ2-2	CASRTTGITGELFF	TGTGCCAGCAGAACGACAGGGATCACCGGGGAGCTGTTTTTT
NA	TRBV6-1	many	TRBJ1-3	CASRETGFGGNTIYF	TGTGCCAGCAGAGAAACAGGGTTCGGTGGAAACACCATATATTTT
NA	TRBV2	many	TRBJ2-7	CASRDGTYEQYF	TGTGCCAGCAGGGACGGTACCTACGAGCAGTACTTC
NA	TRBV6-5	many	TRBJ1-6	CASSARRWDSPLHF	TGTGCCAGCAGCGCCCGGCGATGGGATTCACCCCTCCACTTT
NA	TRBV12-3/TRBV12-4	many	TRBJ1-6	CASSFWQGTDSPLHF	TGTGCCAGCAGTTTTTGGCAGGGGACGGATTCACCCCTCCACTTT
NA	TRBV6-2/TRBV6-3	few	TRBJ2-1	CASNRQDGPYNEQFF	TGTGCCAGCAATCGACAGGACGGCCCCTACAATGAGCAGTTCTTC
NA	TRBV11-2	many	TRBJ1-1	CASSLGGRAEAFF	TGTGCCAGCAGCTTAGGGGGCAGGGCTGAAGCTTTCTTT